This T cell receptor (beta chain) emerged from a study of blood T cells in healthy people across ages. Through a sample-barcoded 5' primer and a J-beta primer mix, a second PCR was run for roughly 6 to 12 cycles. TCRdb reprocessed the 5' RACE reads with MiXCR, giving one entry per CDR3 protein. The sample holds around 870,000 distinct CDR3 sequences, 25% to 30% seen once. CDR3 length: 15 amino acids. V dropped 0 bases and J dropped 0 bases, with 9 bases sitting between them. Germline V gene sequence: CDR1 LNHNV, CDR2 YYDKDF (reference sequence). The sequencing sample was made of blood. The rearrangement links TRBV15 to TRBJ2-7; weak D call: TRBD1 (5 bases). This sequence originates from a woman of 80 years or more in good health. CDR3 in DNA: TGTGCCACCAGCAGAGACAGGGTTAGCTCCTACGAGCAGTACTTC. Translated, it gives CATSRDRVSSYEQYF.